These 13 T cell receptor beta chains came from one sample sequenced in a study of blood T cell repertoires in COVID-19. Repertoires were generated with immunoSEQ multiplex PCR, while TCRdb's copy carries only in-frame clones and drops some. The sample lists more than 95,000 clones, around 86% occurring once. Sequencing used peripheral blood. These receptors originate from a man aged 80 or over with active or convalescent COVID-19.

This chain joins TRBV5-1 and TRBJ2-1, with 8 nucleotides matching TRBD2. J was trimmed by 4 bases and V by 4 bases; bases with no gene match: 7. Germline CDR1 is SGHRS and CDR2 is YFSETQ. This CDR3 region has 15 residues. The DNA of the CDR3 is TGCGCCAGCAGCCGGTCGGGAGGGCGATACAATGAGCAGTTCTTC. Amino acid sequence: CASSRSGGRYNEQFF. Filled out from reference TRBV5-1 and TRBJ2-1, the complete variable domain reads KAGVTQTPRYLIKTRGQQVTLSCSPISGHRSVSWYQQTPGQGLQFLFEYFSETQRNKGNFPGRFSGRQFSNSRSEMNVSTLELGDSALYLCASSRSGGRYNEQFFGPGTRLTVL.

The chain has TRBV6-2 or TRBV6-3 and TRBJ2-7; 8 bases align to TRBD2. After removal of 2 bases from V and 0 bases from J, the junction contained 3 bases not matched to a gene. CDR3 length: 15 amino acids. Germline CDR1 MNHEY, CDR2 SVGEGT. CDR3: CASSYESGSSYEQYF. In DNA, the CDR3 is TGTGCCAGCAGTTACGAAAGCGGGAGCTCCTACGAGCAGTACTTC.

The sample holds one count of this clone. V is TRBV5-1 and J is TRBJ2-5; weak D call: TRBD2 (6 bases). Germline V gene data show CDR1 as SGHRS and CDR2 as YFSETQ. Trimming shortened V by 2 bases and J by 4 bases, and 15 bases separated the two germline ends. The CDR3 has 15 amino acids. CDR3 in amino acids: CASSFKGEGGETQYF. The CDR3 bases are TGCGCCAGCAGCTTCAAAGGAGAGGGAGGAGAGACCCAGTACTTC.

The J gene is TRBJ1-3, the V gene TRBV2, with TRBD1 matching over 9 bases. Losses at the gene ends were 2 bases for V and 0 bases for J; bases not matched to a gene: 8. The CDR3 contains 18 residues. Germline V gene lookup returns CDR1 SNHLY and CDR2 FYNNEI. In nucleotides, the CDR3 is TGTGCCAGCAGTGAATATCGGACAGGGGCCGACTCTGGAAACACCATATATTTT. It translates to CASSEYRTGADSGNTIYF.

The genes are TRBV10-3 and TRBJ2-3; 16 nucleotides align to TRBD2. CDR3 length: 18 residues. V shed 6 bases, J shed 6 bases, and the junction held 12 bases outside the gene matches. Germline V gene lookup returns CDR1 ENHRY and CDR2 SYGVKD. The CDR3 DNA reads TGTGCCATCAGGCGGATACCGGGACTAGCGGGGGGGCGGGATACGCAGTATTTT. This sequence encodes CAIRRIPGLAGGRDTQYF.

The J gene is TRBJ1-5, the V gene TRBV2, with TRBD1 identical over 7 bases. CDR3 length equals 15 residues. In germline, CDR1 is SNHLY, CDR2 FYNNEI. Trimming at V came to 6 bases and at J to 1 base, leaving 6 bases not matched to a gene. The CDR3 here is CASRNTGVSNQPQHF. DNA for the CDR3: TGTGCCAGCAGGAATACAGGGGTAAGCAATCAGCCCCAGCATTTT. The complete variable domain, with remaining parts taken from reference TRBV2 and TRBJ1-5, reads EPEVTQTPSHQVTQMGQEVILRCVPISNHLYFYWYRQILGQKVEFLVSFYNNEISEKSEIFDDQFSVERPDGSNFTLKIRSTKLEDSAMYFCASRNTGVSNQPQHFGDGTRLSIL.

The chain employs TRBV28 and TRBJ1-3; 7 nucleotides match TRBD1. The germline V gene has CDR1 MDHEN and CDR2 SYDVKM. J gave up 3 bases and V 5 bases, and 10 bases lay outside the gene matches. This CDR3 comprises 16 residues. In DNA form, the CDR3 reads TGTGCCAGCAGTACTCACGGAAGGGGGCTTGGAAACACCATATATTTT. Protein: CASSTHGRGLGNTIYF. The full variable domain, rest sourced from reference TRBV28 and TRBJ1-3, is DVKVTQSSRYLVKRTGEKVFLECVQDMDHENMFWYRQDPGLGLRLIYFSYDVKMKEKGDIPEGYSVSREKKERFSLILESASTNQTSMYLCASSTHGRGLGNTIYFGEGSWLTVV.

V gene TRBV18 combines with J gene TRBJ2-5, with no clear D. Trimming stripped 5 bases from V and 3 bases from J, with 7 bases between. Germline loops: CDR1 KGHSH, CDR2 LQKENI. The CDR3 loop spans 12 amino acids. CDR3 in DNA: TGTGCCAGCTCATCCCAGGAAGAGACCCAGTACTTC. This translates into CASSSQEETQYF.

This clone has a handful of counts. The chain links TRBV24-1 to TRBJ2-7, with a possible D match to TRBD2 (6 bases). V was shortened by 9 bases and J by 0 bases, with 11 bases between the two germline ends. The germline V gene has CDR1 KGHDR and CDR2 SFDVKD. The CDR3 runs 13 residues. The CDR3 reads CATGDGSSYEQYF. CDR3 sequence (DNA): TGTGCCACCGGGGACGGGAGCTCCTACGAGCAGTACTTC.

The V gene is TRBV3-1 (or the pseudogene TRBV3-2), the J gene TRBJ2-7; D is possibly TRBD1 (5 bases). The CDR3 sequence is 14 residues long. Germline V CDR1 and CDR2: LGHDT, YNNKEL (reference sequence). V lost 0 bases and J lost 3, with 9 bases in between. The DNA for the CDR3 is TGTGCCAGCAGCCAAGAATGGGGCAGCTACGAGCAGTACTTC. This translates into CASSQEWGSYEQYF.

In its sample, this clone was seen once. CDR3 DNA: TGCAGCGTTGAAGATCTTAGCCAGGGGTCCGGCTACACCTTC. This gives the protein CSVEDLSQGSGYTF. The chain joins TRBV29-1 to TRBJ1-2; D is perhaps TRBD1 (6 bases). The germline gives CDR1 SQVTM, CDR2 ANQGSEA. V was pared by 0 bases and J by 8 bases, with 16 bases between. The CDR3 has 14 amino acids.

This chain uses TRBV5-1 with TRBJ2-3; 7 bases map to TRBD1. CDR3 size: 16 residues. The V gene end was trimmed by 0 bases and the J gene end by 1 base; junction bases not matched to a gene: 5. Germline V gene data show CDR1 as SGHRS and CDR2 as YFSETQ. The CDR3 here is CASSLEAGGGTDTQYF. The CDR3 DNA reads TGCGCCAGCAGCTTGGAGGCAGGGGGTGGCACAGATACGCAGTATTTT.

This sequence joins TRBV5-5 and TRBJ2-5; 8 nucleotides align to TRBD2. The CDR3 has 18 amino acids. The V gene's germline CDR1 is SGHKS and CDR2 YYEKEE (reference sequence). Germline trimming cut 1 base from V and 5 bases from J; bases unmatched to any gene: 16. The CDR3 reads CASSLNFFPGLVRETQYF. The CDR3 DNA is TGTGCCAGCAGCTTGAATTTTTTTCCGGGACTAGTGAGGGAGACCCAGTACTTC.